These 25 T cell receptor beta chains were sequenced from one sample in a study of identical twins. TCRdb analysed the 5' RACE reads with MiXCR anew, one entry per CDR3 protein. The table shows 310,000 or so distinct CDR3 sequences, with under 9% occurring only once. These same data were also listed under a study on yellow fever vaccine responses in identical twins.

Sequencing used memory (CD45RO+) T cells sorted from blood. The receptors stem from a woman aged 18-30 years in good health.

This clonotype was seen only a few times. V and J are TRBV29-1 and TRBJ2-1, with TRBD2 matching over 10 bases. CDR1 and CDR2 from the germline V gene are SQVTM and ANQGSEA. CDR3 size: 19 residues. V shed 4 bases, J shed 3 bases, and the junction held 18 bases outside the gene matches. The CDR3 loop is CSVGRGTGGLAARYNEQFF. DNA of the CDR3: TGCAGCGTTGGTCGTGGGACTGGCGGACTAGCGGCCCGCTACAATGAGCAGTTCTTC.

The chain uses TRBV10-3 and TRBJ1-2; no definite D call. Germline assignment: CDR1 ENHRY and CDR2 SYGVKD. CDR3 size: 13 residues. V lost 7 bases and J 4 bases, leaving 13 bases between the germline ends. Here the CDR3 DNA reads TGTGCCATCAAAGGCAGTTTACCCTATGGCTACACCTTC. Translating it yields CAIKGSLPYGYTF.

This clonotype was counted ten times or more. V usage is TRBV7-9 and J usage is TRBJ2-3, with unresolved D. The V gene's germline CDR1 is SEHNR and CDR2 FQNEAQ (reference sequence). The CDR3 covers 13 residues. V was trimmed by 3 bases and J by 6 bases, leaving 10 bases between them. CDR3 amino acids: CASSFAIGDTQYF. The CDR3 region has the DNA TGTGCCAGCAGCTTCGCTATCGGGGATACGCAGTATTTT.

The gene calls are TRBV27 and TRBJ2-7; the match to TRBD2 covers 11 bases. Losses at the gene ends were 2 bases for V and 3 bases for J; bases not matched to a gene: 3. Germline V CDR1 and CDR2: MNHEY, SMNVEV (reference sequence). CDR3 size: 15 residues. CDR3 sequence (DNA): TGTGCCAGCAGTTTAAAGACTAGCGGGAACTACGAGCAGTACTTC. This translates into CASSLKTSGNYEQYF.

This clonotype has a count of ten or more. The chain recombines TRBV5-1 with TRBJ2-3; perhaps D is TRBD1 or TRBD2 (5 bases each). V shed 4 bases and J shed 6 bases, with 12 bases lying between them. CDR3 size: 13 residues. The germline CDR1 and CDR2 sequences are SGHRS and YFSETQ. The CDR3 region has the DNA TGCGCCAGCAGCCCCCAGGGCGGGGATACGCAGTATTTT. Its protein is CASSPQGGDTQYF.

V is TRBV20-1 and J is TRBJ2-1; the match to TRBD2 covers 11 bases. Germline V gene sequence: CDR1 DFQATT, CDR2 SNEGSKA (reference sequence). V was pared by 3 bases and J by 8 bases, with 21 bases of the junction left unmatched. The CDR3 sequence is 19 residues long. The DNA for the CDR3 is TGCAGTGCTAGTTTGCTTTATTCGCCGACTAGCGGGATTGGACATGAGCAGTTCTTC. It translates to CSASLLYSPTSGIGHEQFF.

V usage is TRBV11-2 and J usage is TRBJ2-1; D is perhaps TRBD1 or TRBD2 (6 bases each). Trimming removed 5 bases from V and 6 bases from J, with 23 bases in between. CDR3 length: 17 residues. Germline assignment: CDR1 SGHAT and CDR2 FQNNGV. The CDR3 sequence: CASSPGGGTAARNEQFF. In DNA, the CDR3 is TGTGCCAGCAGCCCCGGAGGGGGGACGGCGGCACGCAATGAGCAGTTCTTC.

The chain recombines TRBV3-1 with TRBJ2-7; the match to TRBD2 covers 9 bases. Germline V gene data show CDR1 as LGHDT and CDR2 as YNNKEL (reference sequence). The junction had 7 bases not matched to a gene; V was cut back by 8 bases and J by 5 bases. CDR3 length equals 13 residues. CDR3 amino acids: CASGLAGHDEQYF. The CDR3 bases are TGTGCCAGCGGGCTAGCGGGACACGACGAGCAGTACTTC.

The table lists this clonotype with a few counts. This chain joins TRBV6-1 and TRBJ2-1; perhaps TRBD2 as D (5 bases). Trimming left V 6 bases short and J 1 base short, with 10 bases between. This CDR3 is built from 14 residues. Germline lookup yields CDR1 MNHNS and CDR2 SASEGT. CDR3 nucleotides: TGTGCCAGCAGAGTCGGGATTTCCTACAATGAGCAGTTCTTC. Amino acids: CASRVGISYNEQFF.

The chain joins TRBV3-1 to TRBJ1-4; TRBD1 matches 8 bases. V was pared by 5 bases and J by 3 bases, with 5 bases of the junction left unmatched. The CDR3 loop spans 15 amino acids. Germline lookup yields CDR1 LGHDT and CDR2 YNNKEL (reference sequence). The CDR3 here is CASSNRDRPNEKLFF. DNA of the CDR3: TGTGCCAGCAGCAACCGGGACAGGCCTAATGAAAAACTGTTTTTT.

This clonotype appeared many times. The rearrangement links TRBV21-1 to TRBJ2-5; the D call in the table, TRBD2, was not verified against the DNA. TRBV21-1 is classified as a pseudogene. The CDR3 totals 16 residues. The CDR3: CASSLNGLADCGTQYF. CDR3 sequence (DNA): TGTGCCAGCAGCTTAAACGGACTAGCGGATTGTGGGACCCAGTACTTC.

This clonotype was counted at least ten times. The chain couples TRBV12-3 or TRBV12-4 to TRBJ1-6; the D is unclear. V lost 3 bases, J lost 7 bases, and 7 bases lay in between. The CDR3 contains 13 residues. DNA of the CDR3: TGTGCCAGCAGTTTGGGAGGAAATTCACCCCTCCACTTT. Residues: CASSLGGNSPLHF.

This clonotype was seen many times. The chain has TRBV20-1 and TRBJ2-5; 10 bases agree with TRBD2. Trimming cost V 6 bases and J 1 base; bases outside gene matches: 8. The CDR3 length is 15 residues. Germline V gene sequence: CDR1 DFQATT, CDR2 SNEGSKA (reference sequence). The CDR3 loop reads CSAGRTSGPQETQYF. The CDR3 DNA reads as TGCAGTGCGGGACGGACTAGCGGACCCCAAGAGACCCAGTACTTC.

This clonotype was found many times. The rearrangement uses TRBV20-1 and TRBJ2-1; D not certain. This CDR3 spans 13 amino acids. V was clipped by 3 bases and J by 10 bases, with 16 bases between them. CDR1 and CDR2 from the germline V gene are DFQATT and SNEGSKA (reference sequence). CDR3 sequence reads: CSASYRARLEQFF. CDR3 sequence (DNA): TGCAGTGCTAGTTATCGGGCACGGTTGGAGCAGTTCTTC.

At least ten counts were recorded for this clonotype. The chain employs TRBV5-5 and TRBJ2-5, with TRBD1 as a possible D gene (6 bases). The germline V and J ends were trimmed by 0 bases and 9 bases, with 15 bases remaining between them. The CDR3 has 14 residues. The V gene's germline CDR1 is SGHKS and CDR2 YYEKEE (reference sequence). The CDR3 coding sequence is TGTGCCAGCAGCTTGGAAGGGGGTCCAACGGCCCAGTACTTC. It translates to CASSLEGGPTAQYF.

This chain uses TRBV6-1 with TRBJ1-4, with 10 bases matching TRBD1. The CDR3 length is 13 residues. Germline CDR1 is MNHNS and CDR2 is SASEGT. V lost 7 bases, J lost 7 bases, and 3 bases stayed unmatched. The CDR3 bases are TGTGCCAGCACCCGGGACAGGGGTGAAAAACTGTTTTTT. This gives the protein CASTRDRGEKLFF.

This clonotype was counted ten times or more. The junction departs from germline at one end; a sequencing error may be responsible. The genes are TRBV5-1 and TRBJ1-4, with D hard to call. Germline CDR1 is SGHRS and CDR2 is YFSETQ. This CDR3 has 15 residues. The CDR3 DNA follows: TGCGCCAGCAGCTTGGACCATGGTACTAATGACAAACTGTTTTTT. This translates into CASSLDHGTNDKLFF.

This clonotype was seen ten or more times. V usage is TRBV4-2 and J usage is TRBJ2-1; 10 nucleotides line up with TRBD2. Trimming took 0 bases from V and 3 from J; bases not matched to a gene: 5. The CDR3 has 17 amino acids. Germline lookup yields CDR1 LGHNA and CDR2 YNFKEQ. The CDR3 DNA reads TGTGCCAGCAGCCAAGATTGGGCTAGCGGGGGCTACAATGAGCAGTTCTTC. Its translation is CASSQDWASGGYNEQFF.

This clonotype has ten or more counts. The chain couples TRBV5-1 to TRBJ2-1; D may match TRBD1 or TRBD2 (5 bases each). Germline V gives CDR1 SGHRS, CDR2 YFSETQ. The CDR3 totals 15 residues. V was trimmed by 1 base and J by 4 bases, leaving 12 bases between them. The CDR3: CASSLPRGAYNEQFF. Here the CDR3 DNA reads TGCGCCAGCAGCTTGCCCAGAGGGGCATACAATGAGCAGTTCTTC.

This chain joins TRBV6-2 or TRBV6-3 and TRBJ2-1, with 7 bases that match TRBD2. The CDR3 is 14 amino acids. Germline V gene lookup returns CDR1 MNHEY and CDR2 SVGEGT. Trimming cost V 2 bases and J 6 bases; bases outside gene matches: 4. The CDR3 DNA reads as TGTGCCAGCAGTTACGGCGGGAGAAGCAATGAGCAGTTCTTC. It is translated as CASSYGGRSNEQFF.

This clonotype has a count of ten or more. V and J are TRBV15 and TRBJ2-3; TRBD1 matches at 7 bases. Unmatched junction bases numbered 8, after V lost 1 base and J lost 4 bases. Germline values: CDR1 LNHNV, CDR2 YYDKDF (reference sequence). The CDR3 sequence is 16 residues long. The CDR3 sequence is CATSRATGLGPDTQYF. The CDR3 DNA sequence: TGTGCCACCAGCAGAGCGACAGGGCTAGGACCAGATACGCAGTATTTT.

In this sample, this clonotype turned up a few times. This chain joins TRBV3-1 and TRBJ2-3; 7 bases are shared with TRBD2. CDR1 and CDR2 from the germline V gene are LGHDT and YNNKEL (reference sequence). The CDR3 loop spans 16 amino acids. V lost 0 bases and J lost 5; bases outside the gene matches: 8. The CDR3 region has the DNA TGTGCCAGCAGCCAAGACCTTCCGGGAGGCCGAGATACGCAGTATTTT. Translated, it gives CASSQDLPGGRDTQYF.

This clonotype has ten or more counts. V usage is TRBV7-2 and J usage is TRBJ1-3; D is ambiguous. This CDR3 has 15 amino acids. Germline CDR1 reads SGHTA; CDR2 reads FQGNSA. Trimming cost V 1 base and J 0 bases, with 7 bases left between them. The CDR3 DNA is TGTGCCAGCAGCTTAGTAGTTGCCTCTGGAAACACCATATATTTT. Its translation: CASSLVVASGNTIYF.

This clonotype was counted a few times. The chain has TRBV9 and TRBJ2-3; D not certain. This CDR3 region has 14 residues. The V gene lost 0 bases and the J gene lost 2 bases, with 7 bases spanning the gap. Per germline, CDR1 SGDLS and CDR2 YYNGEE. The CDR3 loop is CASSVATTTDTQYF. The CDR3 DNA sequence: TGTGCCAGCAGCGTAGCGACCACCACAGATACGCAGTATTTT.

This clonotype was seen a few times. The V and J genes are TRBV29-1 and TRBJ1-2; 7 bases map to TRBD1. V trimming: 2 bases; J trimming: 8 bases; junction bases outside the gene matches: 11. Germline V gives CDR1 SQVTM, CDR2 ANQGSEA. CDR3 length: 14 amino acids. The chain's CDR3 is CSVERVGQEWGYTF. The CDR3 region has the DNA TGCAGCGTTGAAAGGGTCGGACAGGAGTGGGGCTACACCTTC.